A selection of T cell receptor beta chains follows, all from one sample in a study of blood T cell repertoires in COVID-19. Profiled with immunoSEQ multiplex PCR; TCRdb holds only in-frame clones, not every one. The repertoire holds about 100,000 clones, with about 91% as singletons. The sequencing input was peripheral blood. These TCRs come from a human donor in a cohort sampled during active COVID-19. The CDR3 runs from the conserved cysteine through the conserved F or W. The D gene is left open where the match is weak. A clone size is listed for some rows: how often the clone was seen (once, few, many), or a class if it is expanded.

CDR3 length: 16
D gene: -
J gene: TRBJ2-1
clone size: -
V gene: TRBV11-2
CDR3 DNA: TGTGCCAGCAACCCCGAGGACGGGAGTCATATCAATGAGCAGTTCTTC
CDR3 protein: CASNPEDGSHINEQFF

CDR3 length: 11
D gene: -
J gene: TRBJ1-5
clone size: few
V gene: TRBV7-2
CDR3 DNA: TGTGCCAGCAGTCGCAGGGGGCCCCAGCATTTT
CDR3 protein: CASSRRGPQHF

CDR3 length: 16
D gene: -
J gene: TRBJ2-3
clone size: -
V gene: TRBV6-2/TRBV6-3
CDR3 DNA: TGTGCCAGCAGTTTCGCCAGGGGAAGGGAAACAGATACGCAGTATTTT
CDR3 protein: CASSFARGRETDTQYF

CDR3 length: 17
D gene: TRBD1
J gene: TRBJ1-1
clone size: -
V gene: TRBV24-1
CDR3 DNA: TGTGCCACCCGGCCGCAGATAACAGGGGGCGAGAACACTGAAGCTTTCTTT
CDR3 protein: CATRPQITGGENTEAFF

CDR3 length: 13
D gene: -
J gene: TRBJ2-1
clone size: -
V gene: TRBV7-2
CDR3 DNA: TGTGCCAGCAGCTTCGCCGGGTACAATGAGCAGTTCTTC
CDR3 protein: CASSFAGYNEQFF

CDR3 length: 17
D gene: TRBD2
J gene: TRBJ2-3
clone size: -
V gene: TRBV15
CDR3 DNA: TGTGCCACCAGCAGAGATTTAGGGACTAGCGCCACAGATACGCAGTATTTT
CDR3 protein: CATSRDLGTSATDTQYF

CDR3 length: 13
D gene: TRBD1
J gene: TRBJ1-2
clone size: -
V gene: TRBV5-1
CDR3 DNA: TGCGCCAGCGGACAGGGGGTAGACTATGGCTACACCTTC
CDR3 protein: CASGQGVDYGYTF

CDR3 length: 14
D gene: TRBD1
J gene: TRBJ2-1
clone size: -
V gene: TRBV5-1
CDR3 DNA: TGCGCCAGCAGCTTTAGGGGGCTGGGCAATGAGCAGTTCTTC
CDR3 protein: CASSFRGLGNEQFF

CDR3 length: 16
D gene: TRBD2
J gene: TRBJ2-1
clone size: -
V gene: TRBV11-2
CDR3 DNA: TGTGCCAGCAGCTCCCGGACTAGCCCAAGGTACAATGAGCAGTTCTTC
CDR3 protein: CASSSRTSPRYNEQFF

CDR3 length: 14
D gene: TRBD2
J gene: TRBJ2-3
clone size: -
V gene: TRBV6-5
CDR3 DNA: TGTGCCAGCAGAAAGCGGGAGGCGGTAGATACGCAGTATTTT
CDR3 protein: CASRKREAVDTQYF

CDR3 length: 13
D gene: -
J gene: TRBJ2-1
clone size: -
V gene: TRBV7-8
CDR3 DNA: TGTGCCAGCAGCTTAATTCAATCCAATGAGCAGTTCTTC
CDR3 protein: CASSLIQSNEQFF

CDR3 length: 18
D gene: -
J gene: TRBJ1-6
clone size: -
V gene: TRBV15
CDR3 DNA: TGTGCCACCAGCAACCCCCCAAGTAGCTTGTTTATTGATTCACCCCTCCACTTT
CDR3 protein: CATSNPPSSLFIDSPLHF

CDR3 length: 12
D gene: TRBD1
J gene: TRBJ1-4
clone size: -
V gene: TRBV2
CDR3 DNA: TGTGCCAGCAGTACGGGACAGGGAGCCCTGTTTTTT
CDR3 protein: CASSTGQGALFF

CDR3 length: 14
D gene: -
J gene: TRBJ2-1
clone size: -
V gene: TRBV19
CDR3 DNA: TGTGCCAGTAGTCCGATGGGGGGTCCTTGGGAGCAGTTCTTC
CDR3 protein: CASSPMGGPWEQFF

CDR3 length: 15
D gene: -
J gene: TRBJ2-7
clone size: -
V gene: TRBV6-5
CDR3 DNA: TGTGCCAGCAGTCCCGGGACACAGAGCTGGTACGAGCAGTACTTC
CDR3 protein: CASSPGTQSWYEQYF

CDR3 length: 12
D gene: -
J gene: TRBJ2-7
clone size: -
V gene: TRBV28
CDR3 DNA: TGTGCCAGCAGTTTGTTAGGGGGCGAGCAGTACTTC
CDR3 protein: CASSLLGGEQYF

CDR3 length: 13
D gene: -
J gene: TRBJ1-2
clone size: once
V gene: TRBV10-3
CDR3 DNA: TGTGCCATCAGTGAACGGGGGGCTGATGGCTACACCTTC
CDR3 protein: CAISERGADGYTF

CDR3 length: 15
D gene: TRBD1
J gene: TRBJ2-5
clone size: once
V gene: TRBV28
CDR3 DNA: TGTGCCAGCAGTCCACGGACAGGACTCCAAGAGACCCAGTACTTC
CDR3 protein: CASSPRTGLQETQYF

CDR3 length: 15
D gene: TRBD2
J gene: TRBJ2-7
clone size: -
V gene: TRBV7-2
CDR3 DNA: TGTGCCAGCAGCCAACGGACTAGCGGGTCCTACGAGCAGTACTTC
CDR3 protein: CASSQRTSGSYEQYF

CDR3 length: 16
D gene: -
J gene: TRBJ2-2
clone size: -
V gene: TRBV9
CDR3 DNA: TGTGCCAGCAGCGACAGACAGCGTCCCACCACCGGGGAGCTGTTTTTT
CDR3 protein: CASSDRQRPTTGELFF

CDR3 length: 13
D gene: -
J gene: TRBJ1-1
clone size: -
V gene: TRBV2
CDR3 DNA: TGTGCCAGCGGATACAGGGTAGGGACTGAAGCTTTCTTT
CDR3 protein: CASGYRVGTEAFF

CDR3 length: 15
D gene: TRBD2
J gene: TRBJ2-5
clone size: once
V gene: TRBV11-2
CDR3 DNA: TGTGCCAGCAGCTCACTAGCGGGCGTAGGAGAGACCCAGTACTTC
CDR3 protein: CASSSLAGVGETQYF

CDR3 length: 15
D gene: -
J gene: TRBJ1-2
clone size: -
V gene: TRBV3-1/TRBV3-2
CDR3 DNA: TGTGCCAGCAGCCCAGGCGCGGGGGCTGGCCGGGGCTACACCTTC
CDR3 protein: CASSPGAGAGRGYTF

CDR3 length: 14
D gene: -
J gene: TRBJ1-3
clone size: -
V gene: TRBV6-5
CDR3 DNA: TGTGCCAGCAGCACCCCCGGGACTGGAAACACCATATATTTT
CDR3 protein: CASSTPGTGNTIYF

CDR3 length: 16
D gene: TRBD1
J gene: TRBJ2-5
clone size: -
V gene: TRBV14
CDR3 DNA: TGTGCCAGCAGCCCTTTACCGGGACAGGGGCAAGAGACCCAGTACTTC
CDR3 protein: CASSPLPGQGQETQYF

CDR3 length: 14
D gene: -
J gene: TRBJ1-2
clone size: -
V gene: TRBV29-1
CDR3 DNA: TGCAGCGTTGAGAGGCAACACGGAGGATATGGCTACACCTTC
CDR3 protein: CSVERQHGGYGYTF

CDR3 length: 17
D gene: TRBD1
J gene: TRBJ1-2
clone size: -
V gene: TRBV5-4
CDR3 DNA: TGTGCCAGCAGCTTGGCACCGGGACAGGGGCTCTCGAATGGCTACACCTTC
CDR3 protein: CASSLAPGQGLSNGYTF

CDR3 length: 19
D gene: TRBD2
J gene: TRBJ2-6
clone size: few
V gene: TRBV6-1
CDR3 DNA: TGTGCCAGCAGTGATCGAGCGGGAGTGACAATCTCTGGGGCCAACGTCCTGACTTTC
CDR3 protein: CASSDRAGVTISGANVLTF

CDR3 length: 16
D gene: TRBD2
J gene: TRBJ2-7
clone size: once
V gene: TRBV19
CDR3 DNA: TGTGCCAGTAGTACAAAAACTAGCGACCAGAACTACGAGCAGTACTTC
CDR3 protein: CASSTKTSDQNYEQYF

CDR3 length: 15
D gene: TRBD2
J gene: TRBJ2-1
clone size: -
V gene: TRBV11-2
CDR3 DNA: TGTGCCAGCAGCTCACTAGCGGGAGGAGTCTATGAGCAGTTCTTC
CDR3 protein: CASSSLAGGVYEQFF

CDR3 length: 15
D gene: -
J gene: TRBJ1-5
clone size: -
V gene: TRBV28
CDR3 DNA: TGTGCCAGCAGCTCTCCGGGGAGGGGCAATCAGCCCCAGCATTTT
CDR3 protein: CASSSPGRGNQPQHF

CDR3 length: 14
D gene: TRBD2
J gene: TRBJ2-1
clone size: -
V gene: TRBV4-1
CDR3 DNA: TGCGCCAGCAGCCCCGCGGGAGCTGGGAATGAGCAGTTCTTC
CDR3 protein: CASSPAGAGNEQFF

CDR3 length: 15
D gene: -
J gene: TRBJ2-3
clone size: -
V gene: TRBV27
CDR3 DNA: TGTGCCAGCAGTGGGACAAATCCGGGCACAGATACGCAGTATTTT
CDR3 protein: CASSGTNPGTDTQYF

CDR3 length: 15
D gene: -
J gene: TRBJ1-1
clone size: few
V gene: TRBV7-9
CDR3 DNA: TGTGCCAGCAGCCTTTTCGAAGGGGTGAACACTGAAGCTTTCTTT
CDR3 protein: CASSLFEGVNTEAFF

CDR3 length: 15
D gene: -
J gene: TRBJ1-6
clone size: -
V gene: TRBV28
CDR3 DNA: TGTGCCAGCAGCCCCATTGGACTAAAGGATTCACCCCTCCACTTT
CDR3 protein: CASSPIGLKDSPLHF

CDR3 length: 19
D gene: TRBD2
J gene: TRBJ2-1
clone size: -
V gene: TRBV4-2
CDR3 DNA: TGTGCCAGCAGCCAAGAAGTGCCCCGATCGGGACTAGCGTACAATGAGCAGTTCTTC
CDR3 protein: CASSQEVPRSGLAYNEQFF

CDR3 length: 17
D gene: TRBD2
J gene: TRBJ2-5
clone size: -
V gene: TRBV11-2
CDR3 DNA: TGTGCCAGCAGCTTAAGACTCACCCTGGGACTAAAAGAGACCCAGTACTTC
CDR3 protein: CASSLRLTLGLKETQYF

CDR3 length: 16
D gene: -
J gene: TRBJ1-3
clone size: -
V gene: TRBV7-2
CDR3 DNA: TGTGCCAGCAGCTTAGATCGGGGAAGGGTTGGAAACACCATATATTTT
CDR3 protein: CASSLDRGRVGNTIYF

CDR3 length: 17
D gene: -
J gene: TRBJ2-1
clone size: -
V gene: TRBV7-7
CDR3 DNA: TGTGCCAGCAACCCTCACCCGCCAAGACAGACGTACAATGAGCAGTTCTTC
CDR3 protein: CASNPHPPRQTYNEQFF

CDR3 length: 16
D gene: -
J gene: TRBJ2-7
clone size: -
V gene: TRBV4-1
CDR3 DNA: TGCGCCAGCAGCCAAGACTTAAGGGACACTCGCTACGAGCAGTACTTC
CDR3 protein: CASSQDLRDTRYEQYF

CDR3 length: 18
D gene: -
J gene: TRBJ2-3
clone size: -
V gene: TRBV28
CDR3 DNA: TGTGCCAGCAACCTACAACCGACAGGAACTGGTCGGGCAGATACGCAGTATTTT
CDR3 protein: CASNLQPTGTGRADTQYF

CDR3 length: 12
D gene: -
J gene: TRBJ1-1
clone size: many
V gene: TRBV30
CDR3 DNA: TGTGCCTGGACGGGGTTGGGCACTGAAGCTTTCTTT
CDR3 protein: CAWTGLGTEAFF

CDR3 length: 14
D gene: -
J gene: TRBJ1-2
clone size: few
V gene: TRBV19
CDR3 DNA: TGTGCCAGTAGTATAGCAGCGGCTAACTATGGCTACACCTTC
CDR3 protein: CASSIAAANYGYTF

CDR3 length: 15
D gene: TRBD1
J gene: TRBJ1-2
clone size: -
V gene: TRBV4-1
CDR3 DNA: TGCGCCAGCAGGACACAGGGGAACCCCTCTGAAGGCTACACCTTC
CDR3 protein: CASRTQGNPSEGYTF

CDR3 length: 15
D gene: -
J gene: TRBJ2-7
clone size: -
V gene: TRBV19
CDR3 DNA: TGTGCCAGTAGTACCTCCGCCGTGCGTACCTACGAGCAGTACTTC
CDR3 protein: CASSTSAVRTYEQYF

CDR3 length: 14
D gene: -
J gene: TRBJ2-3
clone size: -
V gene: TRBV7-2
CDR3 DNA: TGTGCCAGCAGCCTTAGGACTAGCACAGATACGCAGTATTTT
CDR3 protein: CASSLRTSTDTQYF

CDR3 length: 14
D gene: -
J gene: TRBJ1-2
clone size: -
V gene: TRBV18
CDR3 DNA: TGTGCCAGCTCAACGGACGACGGGGGTTCTGGCTACACCTTC
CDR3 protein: CASSTDDGGSGYTF